Below are 32 T cell receptor beta chains sequenced from a single sample in a study of T-cell reconstitution after alpha-beta-depleted transplantation in children. A library of TCRbeta sequences, prepared with unique molecular identifiers, was generated. TCRdb called the PCR reads again in MiXCR, with one record for every CDR3 protein. The sample comprises 380,000 or so distinct CDR3 sequences, 13% of which are singletons, and 3.5% to 4.5% rests with the top ten. This material consisted of PBMCs, taken from the stem cell graft. The source of these receptors is a human donor who donated a stem cell graft to a child with Fanconi anemia.

This clonotype was counted many times. The J gene is TRBJ2-1, the V gene TRBV28, with 7 nucleotides matching TRBD2. CDR3 length: 15 residues. Per germline, CDR1 MDHEN and CDR2 SYDVKM. J lost 5 bases, V lost 3 bases, and 7 bases had no gene match. The CDR3 here is CASSLGGYYDNEQFF. In nucleotides, the CDR3 is TGTGCCAGCAGTTTGGGGGGGTACTACGACAATGAGCAGTTCTTC.

V gene TRBV27 combines with J gene TRBJ2-3; D perhaps matches TRBD2 (7 bases). The V gene lost 0 bases and the J gene lost 7 bases, with 17 bases spanning the gap. From germline, CDR1 is MNHEY and CDR2 SMNVEV (reference sequence). There are 16 residues in the CDR3. CDR3 in DNA: TGTGCCAGCAGTTTATCGGCGGGGGCCCTCATGAATACGCAGTATTTT. This gives the protein CASSLSAGALMNTQYF.

This clonotype was detected many times. The chain recombines TRBV5-1 with TRBJ2-2; TRBD1 matches at 8 bases. The CDR3 length is 14 residues. The ends lost 5 bases at V and 3 bases at J; junction bases unmatched: 3. Germline V gene data show CDR1 as SGHRS and CDR2 as YFSETQ. The CDR3 region is CASRQTGDTGELFF. The CDR3 nucleotides read TGCGCCAGCAGACAGACAGGGGACACCGGGGAGCTGTTTTTT. Together with reference TRBV5-1 and TRBJ2-2, the CDR3 gives the full variable domain: KAGVTQTPRYLIKTRGQQVTLSCSPISGHRSVSWYQQTPGQGLQFLFEYFSETQRNKGNFPGRFSGRQFSNSRSEMNVSTLELGDSALYLCASRQTGDTGELFFGEGSRLTVL.

This clonotype came up many times. V and J are TRBV20-1 and TRBJ2-3; 7 nucleotides align to TRBD1. The CDR3 runs 14 residues. J gave up 0 bases and V 5 bases, and 5 bases lay outside the gene matches. CDR1 is DFQATT, CDR2 SNEGSKA, per germline (reference sequence). CDR3 residues: CSAQGVTSTDTQYF. The CDR3 bases are TGCAGTGCTCAGGGGGTGACTAGCACAGATACGCAGTATTTT.

The chain uses TRBV6-1 and TRBJ1-4; 7 positions agree with TRBD1. Per germline, CDR1 MNHNS and CDR2 SASEGT. V shed 6 bases, J shed 6 bases, and the junction held 7 bases outside the gene matches. This CDR3 region has 14 residues. CDR3 residues: CASRLRGDYEKLFF. Here the CDR3 DNA reads TGTGCCAGCAGGCTCAGGGGGGATTATGAAAAACTGTTTTTT.

The rearrangement joins TRBV20-1 to TRBJ1-5, with D possibly being TRBD1 (5 bases). This CDR3 has 15 residues. Germline V gene data show CDR1 as DFQATT and CDR2 as SNEGSKA (reference sequence). V was shortened by 4 bases and J by 3 bases, with 16 bases between the two germline ends. CDR3 region: CSATNLGVSNQPQHF. The CDR3 DNA reads TGCAGTGCTACCAACCTAGGGGTTTCCAATCAGCCCCAGCATTTT.

The J gene is TRBJ1-2, the V gene TRBV7-9; 7 bases are a match to TRBD1. The germline V gene encodes CDR1 SEHNR and CDR2 FQNEAQ (reference sequence). The CDR3 contains 14 residues. V lost 5 bases to trimming and J lost 8 bases; unmatched junction nucleotides: 11. The CDR3 nucleotides are TGTGCCAGCAGCCCGGACCTCGACAGGGAGGGCTACACCTTC. Translation gives CASSPDLDREGYTF.

The rearrangement links TRBV6-2 or TRBV6-3 to TRBJ1-2, with 11 bases aligning to TRBD1. The CDR3 spans 13 residues. Germline CDR1 and CDR2: MNHEY and SVGEGT. V lost 7 bases and J lost 8; bases outside the gene matches: 6. The CDR3 reads CASIRTGGGGYTF. The CDR3 region has the DNA TGTGCCAGCATTCGGACAGGGGGCGGCGGCTACACCTTC.

This clonotype was seen ten or more times. V usage is TRBV9 and J usage is TRBJ2-2; D call uncertain. Germline V CDR1 and CDR2: SGDLS, YYNGEE. CDR3 size: 12 residues. The ends were cut back, 4 bases at V and 6 bases at J, with 7 bases in the middle. The DNA of the CDR3 is TGTGCCAGCAGCTTCACGCCCGGGGAGCTGTTTTTT. Translated, it gives CASSFTPGELFF.

V is TRBV6-2 or TRBV6-3 and J is TRBJ2-1; 8 bases line up with TRBD2. The J segment lost 5 bases and the V segment lost 5 bases, leaving 14 bases of the junction unmatched. Germline CDR1 and CDR2: MNHEY and SVGEGT. This CDR3 is built from 17 residues. The DNA for the CDR3 is TGTGCCAGCAGTCCCCCCCGGACTAGCAAGGGCAACAATGAGCAGTTCTTC. Its protein product is CASSPPRTSKGNNEQFF.

This clonotype was seen only a few times. The chain combines TRBV5-1 with TRBJ1-1; 12 bases are shared with TRBD1. The junction had 8 bases not matched to a gene; V was cut back by 4 bases and J by 4 bases. CDR3 length equals 16 residues. The germline V gene encodes CDR1 SGHRS and CDR2 YFSETQ. The CDR3 DNA reads as TGCGCCAGCAGCCTAGGGACAGGGGGCGTGAGCACTGAAGCTTTCTTT. Translating it yields CASSLGTGGVSTEAFF.

V is TRBV28 and J is TRBJ2-7; D is uncertain. V was clipped by 4 bases and J by 3 bases, with 16 bases between them. Germline V gene data show CDR1 as MDHEN and CDR2 as SYDVKM. CDR3 length equals 15 residues. The CDR3 coding sequence is TGTGCCAGCAGTTCTGGGCCCTTTGGAATCTACGAGCAGTACTTC. Amino acids: CASSSGPFGIYEQYF.

V usage is TRBV6-5 and J usage is TRBJ1-1, with D uncertain. CDR3 length: 13 residues. CDR1 and CDR2 from the germline V gene are MNHEY and SVGAGI. Trimming took off 8 bases at V and 4 bases at J, with 14 bases between the two ends. The CDR3 bases are TGTGCCAGCCTCCGGTCGGCGCCCACTGAAGCTTTCTTT. Translation: CASLRSAPTEAFF.

This clonotype has a handful of counts. The chain uses TRBV5-1 and TRBJ2-2; TRBD2 matches at 7 bases. Trimming cost V 4 bases and J 0 bases; bases outside gene matches: 3. The CDR3 extends over 15 amino acids. Germline loops: CDR1 SGHRS, CDR2 YFSETQ. The DNA of the CDR3 is TGCGCCAGCAGCAATGCGGGGGCGAACACCGGGGAGCTGTTTTTT. Translated: CASSNAGANTGELFF.

J is TRBJ1-2 and V is TRBV15; weak D call: TRBD1 (5 bases). Trimming stripped 0 bases from V and 7 bases from J, with 18 bases between. In germline, CDR1 is LNHNV, CDR2 YYDKDF (reference sequence). The CDR3 loop spans 16 amino acids. This CDR3 is CATSRDHGWAGTGYTF. The CDR3 DNA reads as TGTGCCACCAGCAGAGATCATGGATGGGCAGGGACTGGCTACACCTTC. Filled out from reference TRBV15 and TRBJ1-2, the complete variable domain reads DAMVIQNPRYQVTQFGKPVTLSCSQTLNHNVMYWYQQKSSQAPKLLFHYYDKDFNNEADTPDNFQSRRPNTSFCFLDIRSPGLGDTAMYLCATSRDHGWAGTGYTFGSGTRLTVV.

This clonotype has only a few counts. V usage is TRBV20-1 and J usage is TRBJ1-4; D is possibly TRBD1 (5 bases). CDR1 and CDR2 from the germline V gene are DFQATT and SNEGSKA (reference sequence). V lost 6 bases and J lost 3, with 11 bases in between. The CDR3 sequence is 13 residues long. The CDR3 DNA is TGCAGTGCAACGCCGGGACCTAATGAAAAACTGTTTTTT. Translating it yields CSATPGPNEKLFF.

The chain carries TRBV7-9 and TRBJ1-1; D is undetermined. The germline gives CDR1 SEHNR, CDR2 FQNEAQ (reference sequence). The CDR3 sequence is 14 residues long. V lost 2 bases, J lost 1 base, and 8 bases lay in between. CDR3 loop: CASSLYSENTEAFF. The CDR3 bases are TGTGCCAGCAGCTTATATTCAGAGAACACTGAAGCTTTCTTT.

This clonotype showed up just a few times. The chain links TRBV2 to TRBJ2-7; 7 bases fit TRBD1. The CDR3 covers 14 residues. CDR1 and CDR2 from the germline V gene are SNHLY and FYNNEI. The ends lost 2 bases at V and 5 bases at J; junction bases unmatched: 6. The CDR3 DNA is TGTGCCAGCAGTGAATACAGGGGAAAGAACGAGCAGTACTTC. The encoded protein is CASSEYRGKNEQYF.

A few counts support this clonotype. This rearrangement joins TRBV7-9 to TRBJ2-1; 7 bases line up with TRBD2. Germline loops: CDR1 SEHNR, CDR2 FQNEAQ (reference sequence). V dropped 5 bases and J dropped 0; count of bases not matched to a gene: 7. The CDR3 contains 16 residues. The CDR3 region has the DNA TGTGCCAGCAGCCCGCGGGGAGGGCGCTCCTACAATGAGCAGTTCTTC. Protein sequence: CASSPRGGRSYNEQFF.

Only a few counts were recorded for this clonotype. The chain joins TRBV29-1 to TRBJ2-3; D may be TRBD2 (5 bases). The CDR3 consists of 12 residues. Trimming removed 5 bases from V and 4 bases from J, with 10 bases in between. Germline V lookup: CDR1 SQVTM, CDR2 ANQGSEA. The CDR3 loop is CSVRGPPDTQYF. The CDR3 DNA sequence: TGCAGCGTTCGGGGTCCCCCAGATACGCAGTATTTT.

In DNA form, the CDR3 reads TGTGCCAGCAGTTTACGTGGTCCGGCCGGTCGAGAGACCCAGTACTTC. Protein sequence: CASSLRGPAGRETQYF. This chain uses TRBV12-3 or TRBV12-4 with TRBJ2-5; D is undetermined. This CDR3 region has 16 residues. The V gene lost 2 bases and the J gene lost 4 bases, with 17 bases spanning the gap.

Many counts were recorded for this clonotype. The chain links TRBV28 to TRBJ1-2; the D gene is possibly TRBD1 (5 bases). CDR1 is MDHEN, CDR2 SYDVKM, per germline. V lost 8 bases and J lost 2, with 12 bases in between. This CDR3 has 13 residues. The CDR3 reads CASRRTINYGYTF. Here the CDR3 DNA reads TGTGCCAGCCGCAGGACAATCAACTATGGCTACACCTTC.

This clonotype has at least ten counts. This chain links TRBV5-5 with TRBJ1-1; a weak D match, TRBD1 (5 bases). V lost 0 bases and J 4 bases, leaving 10 bases between the germline ends. Germline CDR1 and CDR2: SGHKS and YYEKEE (reference sequence). The CDR3 sequence is 14 residues long. The CDR3 loop reads CASSLEWGSTEAFF. CDR3 in DNA: TGTGCCAGCAGCTTGGAATGGGGGAGCACTGAAGCTTTCTTT.

This clonotype was counted between two and nine times. V and J are TRBV6-5 and TRBJ1-5; D unresolved. V shed 4 bases and J shed 5 bases, with 15 bases lying between them. Germline V lookup: CDR1 MNHEY, CDR2 SVGAGI. The CDR3 has 15 residues. The chain's CDR3 is CASSSVRTEDQPQHF. DNA of the CDR3: TGTGCCAGCAGTTCCGTCCGGACCGAAGATCAGCCCCAGCATTTT.

J is TRBJ2-1 and V is TRBV6-1, with no clear D. Germline loops: CDR1 MNHNS, CDR2 SASEGT. The CDR3 totals 13 residues. V gave up 1 base and J gave up 10 bases, with 11 bases separating them. CDR3 protein: CASSEVSAGEQFF. DNA for the CDR3: TGTGCCAGCAGTGAAGTGAGCGCAGGCGAGCAGTTCTTC.

This clonotype has a count of ten or more. The chain is built from TRBV29-1 and TRBJ1-2; D not certain. CDR1 and CDR2 (germline): SQVTM, ANQGSEA. There are 13 residues in the CDR3. Trimming left V 3 bases short and J 8 bases short, with 16 bases between. Written as DNA, the CDR3 is TGCAGCGTTGACGGCTTGGGCAGACAAGGCTACACCTTC. This gives the protein CSVDGLGRQGYTF. Full variable domain (outside the CDR3, taken from reference TRBV29-1 and TRBJ1-2): SAVISQKPSRDICQRGTSLTIQCQVDSQVTMMFWYRQQPGQSLTLIATANQGSEATYESGFVIDKFPISRPNLTFSTLTVSNMSPEDSSIYLCSVDGLGRQGYTFGSGTRLTVV.

The chain has TRBV7-3 and TRBJ2-2; D perhaps matches TRBD1 (6 bases). The CDR3 contains 14 residues. With 5 bases removed from V and 5 bases from J, the gap between germline ends came to 12 bases. Germline V CDR1 and CDR2: SGHTA, FQGTGA. For the CDR3, the DNA is TGTGCCAGCAGCCCCGGGACATCGACCGGGGAGCTGTTTTTT. Amino acids: CASSPGTSTGELFF.

There are many counts of this clonotype. One end of the junction does not line up with germline, which may come from a read error. The V and J genes are TRBV20-1 and TRBJ1-5; 10 bases fit TRBD1. CDR3 length equals 14 residues. Germline V gene sequence: CDR1 DFQATT, CDR2 SNEGSKA (reference sequence). The CDR3, as DNA: TGCAGTGCTAGGGGGGGACAGGGGTATCATCCCCAGCATTTT. This encodes CSARGGQGYHPQHF.

This clonotype appeared a few times. The gene calls are TRBV7-9 and TRBJ1-3, with D possibly being TRBD1 (6 bases). V lost 5 bases and J lost 0, with 11 bases in between. The CDR3 is 15 amino acids. Per the germline V gene, CDR1 is SEHNR and CDR2 is FQNEAQ (reference sequence). CDR3 sequence: CASSLPQGSGNTIYF. As DNA, the CDR3 is TGTGCCAGCAGCCTCCCACAGGGCTCTGGAAACACCATATATTTT.

This clonotype was observed a handful of times. The chain links TRBV12-3 or TRBV12-4 to TRBJ1-5; D not resolved. Trimming left V 6 bases short and J 7 bases short, with 13 bases between. The CDR3 runs to 13 residues. The CDR3 protein is CASSPVRVQPQHF. CDR3 nucleotide sequence: TGTGCCAGCAGCCCGGTAAGAGTCCAGCCCCAGCATTTT.

This clonotype has just a few counts. The chain employs TRBV5-1 and TRBJ2-5; D is ambiguous. CDR1 is SGHRS, CDR2 YFSETQ, per germline. The V and J ends lost 4 bases and 2 bases respectively, with 12 bases between them. This CDR3 has 14 residues. The CDR3 is CASSRPGIQETQYF. The CDR3 nucleotides are TGCGCCAGCAGCCGACCGGGTATACAAGAGACCCAGTACTTC. Combining the CDR3 with reference TRBV5-1 and TRBJ2-5 gives the whole variable domain KAGVTQTPRYLIKTRGQQVTLSCSPISGHRSVSWYQQTPGQGLQFLFEYFSETQRNKGNFPGRFSGRQFSNSRSEMNVSTLELGDSALYLCASSRPGIQETQYFGPGTRLLVL.

This clonotype was found many times. The chain recombines TRBV29-1 with TRBJ2-1; D unresolved. The V and J ends lost 8 bases and 1 base respectively, with 21 bases between them. The CDR3 has 16 residues. Germline V gene data show CDR1 as SQVTM and CDR2 as ANQGSEA. The CDR3 loop is CSTKGRSVFSYNEQFF. The CDR3 DNA follows: TGCAGCACTAAAGGGCGCTCGGTGTTTTCCTACAATGAGCAGTTCTTC.